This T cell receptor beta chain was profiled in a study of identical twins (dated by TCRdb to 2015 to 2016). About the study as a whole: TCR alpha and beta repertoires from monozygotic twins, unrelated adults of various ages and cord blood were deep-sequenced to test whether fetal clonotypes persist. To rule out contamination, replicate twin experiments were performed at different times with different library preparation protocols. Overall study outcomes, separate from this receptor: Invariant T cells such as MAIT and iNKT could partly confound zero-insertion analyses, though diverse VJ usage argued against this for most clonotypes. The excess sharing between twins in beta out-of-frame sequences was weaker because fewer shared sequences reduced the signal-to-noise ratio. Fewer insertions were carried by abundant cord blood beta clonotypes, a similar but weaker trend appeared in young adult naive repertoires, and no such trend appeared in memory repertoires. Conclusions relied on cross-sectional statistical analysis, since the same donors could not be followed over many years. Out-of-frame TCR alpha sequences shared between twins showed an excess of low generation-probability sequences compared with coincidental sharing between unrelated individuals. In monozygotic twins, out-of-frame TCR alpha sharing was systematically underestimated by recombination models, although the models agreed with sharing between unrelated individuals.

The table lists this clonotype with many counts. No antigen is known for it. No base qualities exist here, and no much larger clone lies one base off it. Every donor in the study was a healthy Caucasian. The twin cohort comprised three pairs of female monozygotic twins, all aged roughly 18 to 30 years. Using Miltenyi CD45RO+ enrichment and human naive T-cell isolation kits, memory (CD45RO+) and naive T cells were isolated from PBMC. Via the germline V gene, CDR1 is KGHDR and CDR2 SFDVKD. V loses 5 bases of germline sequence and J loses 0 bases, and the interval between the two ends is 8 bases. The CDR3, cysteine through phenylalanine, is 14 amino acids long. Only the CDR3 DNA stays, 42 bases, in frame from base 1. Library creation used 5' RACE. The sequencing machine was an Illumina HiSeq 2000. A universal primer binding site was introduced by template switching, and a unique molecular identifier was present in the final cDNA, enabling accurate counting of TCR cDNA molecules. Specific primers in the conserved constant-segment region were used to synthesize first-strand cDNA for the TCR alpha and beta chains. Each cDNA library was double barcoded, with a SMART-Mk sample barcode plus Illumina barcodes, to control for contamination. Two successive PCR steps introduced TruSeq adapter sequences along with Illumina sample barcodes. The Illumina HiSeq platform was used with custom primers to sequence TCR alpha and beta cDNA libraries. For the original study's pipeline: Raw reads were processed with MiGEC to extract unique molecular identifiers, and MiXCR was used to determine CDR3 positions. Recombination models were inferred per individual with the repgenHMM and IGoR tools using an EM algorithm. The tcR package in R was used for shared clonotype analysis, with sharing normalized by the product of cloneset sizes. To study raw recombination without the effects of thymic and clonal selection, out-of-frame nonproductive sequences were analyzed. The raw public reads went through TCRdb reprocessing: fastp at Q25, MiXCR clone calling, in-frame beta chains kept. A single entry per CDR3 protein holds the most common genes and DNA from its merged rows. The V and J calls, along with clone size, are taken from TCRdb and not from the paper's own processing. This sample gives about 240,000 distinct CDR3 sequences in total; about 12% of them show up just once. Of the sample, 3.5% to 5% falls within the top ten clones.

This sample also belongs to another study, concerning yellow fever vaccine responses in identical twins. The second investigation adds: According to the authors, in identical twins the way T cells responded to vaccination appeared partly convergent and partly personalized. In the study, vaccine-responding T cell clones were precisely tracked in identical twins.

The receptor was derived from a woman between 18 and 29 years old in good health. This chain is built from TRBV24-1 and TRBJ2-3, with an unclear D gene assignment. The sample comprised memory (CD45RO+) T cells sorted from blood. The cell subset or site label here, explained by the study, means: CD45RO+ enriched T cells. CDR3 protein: CATSGTESTDTQYF. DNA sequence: TGTGCCACCAGTGGAACGGAGAGCACAGATACGCAGTATTTT.